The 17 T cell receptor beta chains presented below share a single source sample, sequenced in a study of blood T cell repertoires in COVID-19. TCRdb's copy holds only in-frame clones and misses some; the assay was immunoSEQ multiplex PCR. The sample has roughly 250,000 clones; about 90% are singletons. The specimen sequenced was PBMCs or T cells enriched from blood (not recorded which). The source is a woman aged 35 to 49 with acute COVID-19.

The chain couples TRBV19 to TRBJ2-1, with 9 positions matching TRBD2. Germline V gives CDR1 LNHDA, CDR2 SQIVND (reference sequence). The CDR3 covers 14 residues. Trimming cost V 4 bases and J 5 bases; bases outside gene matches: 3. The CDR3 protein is CASSTSGRNNEQFF. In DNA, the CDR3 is TGTGCCAGTAGTACGAGCGGGAGGAACAATGAGCAGTTCTTC.

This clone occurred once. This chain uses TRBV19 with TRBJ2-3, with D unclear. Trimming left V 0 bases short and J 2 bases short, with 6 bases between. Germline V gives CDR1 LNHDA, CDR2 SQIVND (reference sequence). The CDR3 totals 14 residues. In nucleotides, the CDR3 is TGTGCCAGTAGTATAGACCAGAACACAGATACGCAGTATTTT. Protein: CASSIDQNTDTQYF.

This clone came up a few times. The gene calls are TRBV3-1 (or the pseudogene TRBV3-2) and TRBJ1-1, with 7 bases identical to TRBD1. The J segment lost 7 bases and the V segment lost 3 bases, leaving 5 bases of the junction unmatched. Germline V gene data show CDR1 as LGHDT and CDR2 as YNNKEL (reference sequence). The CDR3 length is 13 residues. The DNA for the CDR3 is TGTGCCAGCAGCCACCAGGGGGAAAGTGAAGCTTTCTTT. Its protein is CASSHQGESEAFF.

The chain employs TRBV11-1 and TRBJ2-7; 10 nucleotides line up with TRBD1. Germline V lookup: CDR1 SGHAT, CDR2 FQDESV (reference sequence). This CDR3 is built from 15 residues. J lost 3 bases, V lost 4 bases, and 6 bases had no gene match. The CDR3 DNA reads TGTGCCAGCAGCTCTACTGGGACAGGGGTCTACGAGCAGTACTTC. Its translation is CASSSTGTGVYEQYF.

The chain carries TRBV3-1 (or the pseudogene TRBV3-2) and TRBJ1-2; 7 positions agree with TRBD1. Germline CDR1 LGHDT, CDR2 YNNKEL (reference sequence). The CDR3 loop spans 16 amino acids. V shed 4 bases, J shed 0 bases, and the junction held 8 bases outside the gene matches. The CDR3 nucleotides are TGTGCCAGCAGCCCCCCTTTGGGGACAGCTAACTATGGCTACACCTTC. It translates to CASSPPLGTANYGYTF.

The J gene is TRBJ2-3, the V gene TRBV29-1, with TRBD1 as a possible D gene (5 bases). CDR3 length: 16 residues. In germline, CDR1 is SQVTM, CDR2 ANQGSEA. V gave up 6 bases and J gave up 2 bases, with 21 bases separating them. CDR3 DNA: TGCAGCGTACGTGGTTTTGTTGGGGCGGCCACAGATACGCAGTATTTT. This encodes CSVRGFVGAATDTQYF.

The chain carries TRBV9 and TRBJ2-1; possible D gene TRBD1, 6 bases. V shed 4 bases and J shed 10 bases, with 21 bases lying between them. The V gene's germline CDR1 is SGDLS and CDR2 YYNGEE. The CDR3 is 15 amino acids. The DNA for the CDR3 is TGTGCCAGCAGCTATCAGGGGTGGGTCCCGACGGAGCAGTTCTTC. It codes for CASSYQGWVPTEQFF.

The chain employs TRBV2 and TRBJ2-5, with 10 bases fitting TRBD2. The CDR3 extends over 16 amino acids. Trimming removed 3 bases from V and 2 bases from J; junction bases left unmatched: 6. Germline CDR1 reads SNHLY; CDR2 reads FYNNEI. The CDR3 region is CASSDGVLAGQETQYF. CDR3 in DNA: TGTGCCAGCAGTGACGGGGTACTAGCGGGGCAAGAGACCCAGTACTTC.

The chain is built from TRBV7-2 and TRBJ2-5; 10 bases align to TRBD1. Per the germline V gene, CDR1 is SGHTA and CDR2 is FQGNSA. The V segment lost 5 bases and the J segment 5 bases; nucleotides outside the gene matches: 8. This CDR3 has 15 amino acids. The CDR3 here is CASSKGQGEGETQYF. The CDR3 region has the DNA TGTGCCAGCAGCAAAGGACAGGGGGAAGGGGAGACCCAGTACTTC.

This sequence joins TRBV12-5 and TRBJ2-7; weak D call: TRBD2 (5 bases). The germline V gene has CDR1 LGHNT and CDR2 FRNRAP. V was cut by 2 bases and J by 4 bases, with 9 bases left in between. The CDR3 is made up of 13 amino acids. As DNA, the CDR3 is TGTGCTAGTGGTTTGTCCGGGAATTACGAGCAGTACTTC. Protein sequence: CASGLSGNYEQYF.

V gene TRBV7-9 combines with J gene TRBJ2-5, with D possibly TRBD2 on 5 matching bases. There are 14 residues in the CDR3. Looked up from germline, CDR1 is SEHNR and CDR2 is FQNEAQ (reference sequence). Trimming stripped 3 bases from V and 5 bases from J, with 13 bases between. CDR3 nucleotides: TGTGCCAGCAGCTTTTCCGGGATCGGGGAGACCCAGTACTTC. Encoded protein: CASSFSGIGETQYF.

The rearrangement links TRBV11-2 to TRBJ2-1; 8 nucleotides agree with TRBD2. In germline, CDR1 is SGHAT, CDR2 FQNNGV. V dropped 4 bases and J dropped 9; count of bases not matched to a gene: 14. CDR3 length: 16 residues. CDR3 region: CASSSLAGKEIGEQFF. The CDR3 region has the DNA TGTGCCAGCAGCTCTTTAGCGGGAAAGGAAATAGGTGAGCAGTTCTTC.

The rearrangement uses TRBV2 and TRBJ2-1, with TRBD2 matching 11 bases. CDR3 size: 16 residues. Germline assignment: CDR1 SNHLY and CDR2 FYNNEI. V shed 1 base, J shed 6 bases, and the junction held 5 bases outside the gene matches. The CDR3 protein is CASSEVTSGRINEQFF. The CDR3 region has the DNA TGTGCCAGCAGTGAAGTAACTAGCGGGAGAATCAATGAGCAGTTCTTC.

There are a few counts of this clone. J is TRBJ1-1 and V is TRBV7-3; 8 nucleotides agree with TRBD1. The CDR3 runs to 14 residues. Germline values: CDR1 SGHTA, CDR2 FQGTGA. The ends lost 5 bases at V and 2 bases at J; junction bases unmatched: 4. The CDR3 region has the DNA TGTGCCAGCAGCGCGGGACAGGCAAACACTGAAGCTTTCTTT. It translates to CASSAGQANTEAFF.

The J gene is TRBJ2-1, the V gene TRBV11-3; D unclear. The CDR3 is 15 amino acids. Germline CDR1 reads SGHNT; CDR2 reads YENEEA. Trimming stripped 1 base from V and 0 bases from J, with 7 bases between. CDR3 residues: CASSLVSSSYNEQFF. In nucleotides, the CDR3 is TGTGCCAGCAGCTTAGTTTCCAGCTCCTACAATGAGCAGTTCTTC.

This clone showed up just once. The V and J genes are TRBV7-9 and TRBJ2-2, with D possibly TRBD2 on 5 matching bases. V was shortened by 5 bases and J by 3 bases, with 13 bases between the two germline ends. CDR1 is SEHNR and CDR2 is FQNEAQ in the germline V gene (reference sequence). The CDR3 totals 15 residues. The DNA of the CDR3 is TGTGCCAGCAGCGCCGCGGGCCCCGACACCGGGGAGCTGTTTTTT. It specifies CASSAAGPDTGELFF.

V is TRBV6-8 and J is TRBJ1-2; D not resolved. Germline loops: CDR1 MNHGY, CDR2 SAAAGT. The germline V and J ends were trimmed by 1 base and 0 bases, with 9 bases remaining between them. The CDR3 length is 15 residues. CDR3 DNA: TGTGCCAGCAGTTACTTGGCGGGCCCTAACTATGGCTACACCTTC. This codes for CASSYLAGPNYGYTF.